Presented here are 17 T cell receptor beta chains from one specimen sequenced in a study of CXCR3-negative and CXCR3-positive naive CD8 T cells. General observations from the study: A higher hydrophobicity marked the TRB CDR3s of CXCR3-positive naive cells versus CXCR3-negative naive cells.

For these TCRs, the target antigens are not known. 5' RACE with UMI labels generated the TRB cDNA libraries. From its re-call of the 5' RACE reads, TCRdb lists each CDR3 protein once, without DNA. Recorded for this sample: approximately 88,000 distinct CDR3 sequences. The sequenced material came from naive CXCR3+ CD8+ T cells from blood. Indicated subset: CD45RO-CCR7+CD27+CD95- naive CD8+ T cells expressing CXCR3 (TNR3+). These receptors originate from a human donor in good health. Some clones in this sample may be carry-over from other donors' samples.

The CDR3 is CASSFRQGGLTDTQYF. The chain is built from TRBV11-3 and TRBJ2-3; TCRdb outputs TRBD1, but without DNA this stays unchecked. Germline lookup yields CDR1 SGHNT and CDR2 YENEEA. The length of the CDR3 is 16 residues.

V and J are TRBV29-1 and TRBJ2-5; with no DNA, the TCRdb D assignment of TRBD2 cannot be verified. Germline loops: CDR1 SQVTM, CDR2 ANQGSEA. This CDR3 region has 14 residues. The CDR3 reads CSVELAGLQETQYF.

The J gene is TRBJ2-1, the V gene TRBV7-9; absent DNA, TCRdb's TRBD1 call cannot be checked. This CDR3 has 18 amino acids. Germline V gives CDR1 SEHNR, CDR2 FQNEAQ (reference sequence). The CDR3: CASSLEGPGGGTYNEQFF.

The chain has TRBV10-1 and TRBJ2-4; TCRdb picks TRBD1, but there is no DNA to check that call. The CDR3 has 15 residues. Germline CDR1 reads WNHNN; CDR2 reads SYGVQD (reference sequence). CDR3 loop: CASSESGQGKNIQYF.

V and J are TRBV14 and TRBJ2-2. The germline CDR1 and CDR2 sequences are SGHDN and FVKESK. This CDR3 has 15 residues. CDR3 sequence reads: CASSQLDGNTGELFF.

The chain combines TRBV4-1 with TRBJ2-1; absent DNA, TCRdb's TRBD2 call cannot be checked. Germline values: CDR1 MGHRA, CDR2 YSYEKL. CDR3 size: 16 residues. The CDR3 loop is CASSQEPSGGYNEQFF.

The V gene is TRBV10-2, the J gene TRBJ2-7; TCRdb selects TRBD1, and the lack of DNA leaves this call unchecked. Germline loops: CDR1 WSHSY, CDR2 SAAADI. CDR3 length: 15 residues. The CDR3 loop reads CASSEGTPSSYEQYF.

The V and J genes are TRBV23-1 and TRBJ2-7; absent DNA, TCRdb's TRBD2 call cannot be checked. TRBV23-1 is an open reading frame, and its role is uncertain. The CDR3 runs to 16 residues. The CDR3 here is CASSQTSGGSSYEQYF.

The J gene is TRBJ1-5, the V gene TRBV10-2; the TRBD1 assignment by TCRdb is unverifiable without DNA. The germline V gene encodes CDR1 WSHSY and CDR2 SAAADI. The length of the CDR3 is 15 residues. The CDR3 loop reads CASSRGWGNNQPQHF.

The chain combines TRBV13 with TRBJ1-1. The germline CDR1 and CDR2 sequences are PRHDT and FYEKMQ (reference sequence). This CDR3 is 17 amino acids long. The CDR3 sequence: CASSPQYYENGNTEAFF.

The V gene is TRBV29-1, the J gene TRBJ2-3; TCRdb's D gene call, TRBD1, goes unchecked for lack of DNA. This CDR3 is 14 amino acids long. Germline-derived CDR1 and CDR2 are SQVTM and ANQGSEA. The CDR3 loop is CSVVWGRVTDTQYF.

This CDR3 is CASGAGGNEQFF. The chain couples TRBV12-3 or TRBV12-4 to TRBJ2-1; the TCRdb call, TRBD1, lacks DNA for checking. The CDR3 has 12 residues.

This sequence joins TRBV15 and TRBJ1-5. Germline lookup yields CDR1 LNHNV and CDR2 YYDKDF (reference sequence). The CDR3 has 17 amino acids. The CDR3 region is CATSRDPEGLSNQPQHF.

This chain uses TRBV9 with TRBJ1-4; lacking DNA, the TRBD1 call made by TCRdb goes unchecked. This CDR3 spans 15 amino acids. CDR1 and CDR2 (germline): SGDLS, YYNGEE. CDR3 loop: CASSEQGATNEKLFF.

The CDR3 reads CASSSAFTSYEQYF. The chain employs TRBV7-2 and TRBJ2-7. Germline CDR1 and CDR2: SGHTA and FQGNSA. The CDR3 runs to 14 residues.

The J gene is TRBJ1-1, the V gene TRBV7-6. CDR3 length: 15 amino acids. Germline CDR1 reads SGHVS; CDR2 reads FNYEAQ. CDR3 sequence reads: CASSPNWEAGTEAFF.

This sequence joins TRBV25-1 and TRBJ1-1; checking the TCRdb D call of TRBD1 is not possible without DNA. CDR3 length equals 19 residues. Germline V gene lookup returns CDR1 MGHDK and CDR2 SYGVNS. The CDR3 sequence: CASSEFWTGGKGTNTEAFF.